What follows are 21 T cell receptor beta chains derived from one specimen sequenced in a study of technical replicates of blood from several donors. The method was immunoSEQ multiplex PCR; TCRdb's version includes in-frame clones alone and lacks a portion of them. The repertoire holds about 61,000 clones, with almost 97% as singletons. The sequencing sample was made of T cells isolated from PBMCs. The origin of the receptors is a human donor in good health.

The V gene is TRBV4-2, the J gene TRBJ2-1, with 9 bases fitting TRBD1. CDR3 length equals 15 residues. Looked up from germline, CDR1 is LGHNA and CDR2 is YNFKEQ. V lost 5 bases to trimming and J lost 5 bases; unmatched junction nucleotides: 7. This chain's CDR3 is CASSKRDRADNEQFF. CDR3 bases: TGTGCCAGCAGCAAACGGGACAGGGCTGACAATGAGCAGTTCTTC.

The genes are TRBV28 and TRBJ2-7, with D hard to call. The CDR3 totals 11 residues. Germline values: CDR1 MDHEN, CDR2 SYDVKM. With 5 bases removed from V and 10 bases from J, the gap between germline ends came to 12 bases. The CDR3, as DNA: TGTGCCAGCAGTCATAACTATCCCCAGTACTTC. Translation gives CASSHNYPQYF.

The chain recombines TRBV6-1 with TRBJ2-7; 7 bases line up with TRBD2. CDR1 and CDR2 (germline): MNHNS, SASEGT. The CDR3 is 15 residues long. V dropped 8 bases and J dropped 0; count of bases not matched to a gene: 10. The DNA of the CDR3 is TGTGCCAGCGACTGGCTAGCGGCTAGCTCCTACGAGCAGTACTTC. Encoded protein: CASDWLAASSYEQYF.

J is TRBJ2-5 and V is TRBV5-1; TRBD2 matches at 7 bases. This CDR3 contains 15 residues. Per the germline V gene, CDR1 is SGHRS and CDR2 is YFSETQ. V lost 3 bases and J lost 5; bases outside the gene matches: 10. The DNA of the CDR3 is TGCGCCAGCAGCTCGTTGACTAGCAATGTTGAGACCCAGTACTTC. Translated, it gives CASSSLTSNVETQYF. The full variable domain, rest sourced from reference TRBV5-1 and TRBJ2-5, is KAGVTQTPRYLIKTRGQQVTLSCSPISGHRSVSWYQQTPGQGLQFLFEYFSETQRNKGNFPGRFSGRQFSNSRSEMNVSTLELGDSALYLCASSSLTSNVETQYFGPGTRLLVL.

The CDR3 loop is CASRKTTSSAKSNTGELFF. The CDR3 nucleotides read TGTGCCAGCAGGAAGACGACTTCGTCAGCTAAATCTAACACCGGGGAGCTGTTTTTT. The V gene is TRBV7-9, the J gene TRBJ2-2; D not certain. The CDR3 has 19 amino acids. Germline CDR1 is SEHNR and CDR2 is FQNEAQ (reference sequence). V was pared by 6 bases and J by 2 bases, with 25 bases between. Supplemented by reference TRBV7-9 and TRBJ2-2, the full variable domain reads DTGVSQNPRHKITKRGQNVTFRCDPISEHNRLYWYRQTLGQGPEFLTYFQNEAQLEKSRLLSDRFSAERPKGSFSTLEIQRTEQGDSAMYLCASRKTTSSAKSNTGELFFGEGSRLTVL.

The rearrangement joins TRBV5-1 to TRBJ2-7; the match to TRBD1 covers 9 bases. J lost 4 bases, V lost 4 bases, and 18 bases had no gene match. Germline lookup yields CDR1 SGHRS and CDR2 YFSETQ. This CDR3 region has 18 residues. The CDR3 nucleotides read TGCGCCAGCAGCAACAGGGGGCCCGGTCTCTCGGCGTTTTACGAGCAGTACTTC. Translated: CASSNRGPGLSAFYEQYF.

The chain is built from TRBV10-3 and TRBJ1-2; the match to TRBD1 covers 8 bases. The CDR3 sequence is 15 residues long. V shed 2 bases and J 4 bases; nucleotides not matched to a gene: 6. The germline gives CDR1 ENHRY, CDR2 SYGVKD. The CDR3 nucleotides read TGTGCCATCAGTGAGCCGGGACAGGTGGCCTATGGCTACACCTTC. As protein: CAISEPGQVAYGYTF.

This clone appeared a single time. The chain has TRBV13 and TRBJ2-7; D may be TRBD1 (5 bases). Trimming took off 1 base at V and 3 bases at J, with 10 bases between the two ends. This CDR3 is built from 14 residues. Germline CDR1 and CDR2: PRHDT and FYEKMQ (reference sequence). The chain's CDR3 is CASSLVGVGYEQYF. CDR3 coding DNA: TGTGCCAGCAGCTTAGTAGGGGTCGGCTACGAGCAGTACTTC.

In DNA, the CDR3 is TGTGCCACCAGCAGACTCTGGTTCCAGGACAGTAGCGGGGAGCAGTACTTC. As protein: CATSRLWFQDSSGEQYF. The chain uses TRBV15 and TRBJ2-7; D is perhaps TRBD2 (7 bases). Germline lookup yields CDR1 LNHNV and CDR2 YYDKDF (reference sequence). Trimming pared 2 bases from V and 7 bases from J, leaving 24 bases between. The CDR3 is made up of 17 amino acids.

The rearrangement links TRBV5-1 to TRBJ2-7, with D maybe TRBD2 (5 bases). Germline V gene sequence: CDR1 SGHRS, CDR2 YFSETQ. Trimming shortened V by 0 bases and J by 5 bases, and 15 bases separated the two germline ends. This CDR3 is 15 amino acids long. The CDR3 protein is CASSLALLVGDEQYF. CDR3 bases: TGCGCCAGCAGCTTGGCCCTCCTGGTCGGGGACGAGCAGTACTTC.

CDR3 sequence reads: CASSPKTYFGEQYF. Written as DNA, the CDR3 is TGTGCCAGCAGTCCCAAGACATATTTTGGCGAGCAGTACTTC. The chain joins TRBV7-9 to TRBJ2-7; D unclear. The CDR3 covers 14 residues. Per the germline V gene, CDR1 is SEHNR and CDR2 is FQNEAQ (reference sequence). The ends were cut back, 6 bases at V and 6 bases at J, with 18 bases in the middle.

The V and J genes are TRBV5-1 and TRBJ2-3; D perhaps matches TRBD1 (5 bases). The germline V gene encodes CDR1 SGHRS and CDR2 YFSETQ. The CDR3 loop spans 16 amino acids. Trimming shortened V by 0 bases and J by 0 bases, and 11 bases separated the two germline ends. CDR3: CASSLVAGFSTDTQYF. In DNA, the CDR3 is TGCGCCAGCAGCTTGGTGGCAGGGTTTAGCACAGATACGCAGTATTTT.

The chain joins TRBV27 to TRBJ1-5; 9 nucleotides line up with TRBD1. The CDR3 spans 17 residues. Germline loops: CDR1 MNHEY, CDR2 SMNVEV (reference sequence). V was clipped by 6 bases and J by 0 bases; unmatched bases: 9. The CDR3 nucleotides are TGTGCCAGCAGGGCCGGGACAGGGTTCTCTAGCAATCAGCCCCAGCATTTT. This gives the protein CASRAGTGFSSNQPQHF.

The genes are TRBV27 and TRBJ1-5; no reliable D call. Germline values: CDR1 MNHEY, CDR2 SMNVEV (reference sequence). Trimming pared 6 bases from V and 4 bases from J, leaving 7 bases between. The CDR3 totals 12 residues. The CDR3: CASSAGNQPQHF. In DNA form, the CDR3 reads TGTGCCAGCAGCGCGGGAAATCAGCCCCAGCATTTT.

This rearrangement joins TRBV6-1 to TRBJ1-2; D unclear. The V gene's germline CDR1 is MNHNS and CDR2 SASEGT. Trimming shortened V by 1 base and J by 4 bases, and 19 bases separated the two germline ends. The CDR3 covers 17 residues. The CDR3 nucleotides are TGTGCCAGCAGTGAAGATAAGTGGGCACCGATACTCTATGGCTACACCTTC. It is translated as CASSEDKWAPILYGYTF.

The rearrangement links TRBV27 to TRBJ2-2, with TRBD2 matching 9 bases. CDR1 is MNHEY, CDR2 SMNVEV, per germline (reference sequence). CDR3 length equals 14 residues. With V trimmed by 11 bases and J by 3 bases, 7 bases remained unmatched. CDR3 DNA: TGTGCCTCCCGACTAGCGGAGTACACCGGGGAGCTGTTTTTT. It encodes CASRLAEYTGELFF.

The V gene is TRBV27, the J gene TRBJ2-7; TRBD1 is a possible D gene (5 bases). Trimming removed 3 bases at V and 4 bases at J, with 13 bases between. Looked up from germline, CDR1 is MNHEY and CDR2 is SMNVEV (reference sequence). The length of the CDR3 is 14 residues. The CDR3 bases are TGTGCCAGCAGTTTGGGGCAGGGCCAATACGAGCAGTACTTC. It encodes CASSLGQGQYEQYF.

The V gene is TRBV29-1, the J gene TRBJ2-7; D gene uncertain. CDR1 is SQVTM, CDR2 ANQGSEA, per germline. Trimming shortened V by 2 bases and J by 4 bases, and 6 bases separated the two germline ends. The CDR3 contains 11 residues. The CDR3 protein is CSVENVYEQYF. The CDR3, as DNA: TGCAGCGTTGAAAATGTATACGAGCAGTACTTC.

CDR3 region: CASSQGIGGQETQYF. The CDR3, as DNA: TGCGCCAGCAGCCAAGGCATAGGAGGACAAGAGACCCAGTACTTC. The chain has TRBV4-1 and TRBJ2-5; perhaps TRBD2 as D (5 bases). The germline gives CDR1 MGHRA, CDR2 YSYEKL. Trimming removed 1 base at V and 2 bases at J, with 11 bases between. CDR3 length: 15 amino acids.

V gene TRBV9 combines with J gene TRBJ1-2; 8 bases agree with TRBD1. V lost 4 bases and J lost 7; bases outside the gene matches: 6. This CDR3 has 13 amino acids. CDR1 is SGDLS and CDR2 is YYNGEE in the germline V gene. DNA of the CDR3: TGTGCCAGCAGCTCAGGGGGCGGGGGTGGCTACACCTTC. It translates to CASSSGGGGGYTF. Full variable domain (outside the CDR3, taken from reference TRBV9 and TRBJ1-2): DSGVTQTPKHLITATGQRVTLRCSPRSGDLSVYWYQQSLDQGLQFLIQYYNGEERAKGNILERFSAQQFPDLHSELNLSSLELGDSALYFCASSSGGGGGYTFGSGTRLTVV.

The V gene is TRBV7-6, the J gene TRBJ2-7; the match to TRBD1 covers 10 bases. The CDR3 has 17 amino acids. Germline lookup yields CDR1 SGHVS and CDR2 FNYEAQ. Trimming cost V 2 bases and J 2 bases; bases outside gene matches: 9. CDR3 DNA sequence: TGTGCCAGCAGCTTATTTGAGTGGGGACAGGGGCCCTACGAGCAGTACTTC. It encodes CASSLFEWGQGPYEQYF.